These 25 T cell receptor beta chains originate from one sample sequenced in a study of T cell responses to AZD1222 COVID-19 vaccine. Assay used: immunoSEQ multiplex PCR; TCRdb lists only in-frame clones, some missing. This sample has 130,000 or so clones, with 91% found just once. The sequences come from peripheral blood, collected 28 days after the second dose of the MenACWY control vaccine. These receptor sequences come from an adult who received the MenACWY meningococcal vaccine as a control.

This chain links TRBV5-8 with TRBJ2-2; the match to TRBD1 covers 7 bases. Trimming removed 5 bases from V and 5 bases from J; junction bases left unmatched: 3. Germline V lookup: CDR1 SGHTS, CDR2 YDEGEE. CDR3 length equals 13 residues. The CDR3 DNA follows: TGTGCCAGCAGAATGACAGGGACCGGGGAGCTGTTTTTT. It specifies CASRMTGTGELFF.

The chain links TRBV7-9 to TRBJ1-4; weak D call: TRBD1 (5 bases). Between the trimmed V and J ends, which lost 0 bases and 7 bases, there was a span of 12 bases. The CDR3 is made up of 15 amino acids. Germline assignment: CDR1 SEHNR and CDR2 FQNEAQ (reference sequence). CDR3 sequence (DNA): TGTGCCAGCAGCTTAGCTCTGGGGGGGAGTGAAAAACTGTTTTTT. This translates into CASSLALGGSEKLFF.

In its sample, this clone was seen once. The rearrangement uses TRBV25-1 and TRBJ2-5, with TRBD1 matching over 8 bases. Germline V gene sequence: CDR1 MGHDK, CDR2 SYGVNS. The CDR3 spans 13 residues. Trimming took 4 bases from V and 4 from J; bases not matched to a gene: 2. CDR3 DNA: TGTGCCAGCAGTGTTACAGGGGGAGAGACCCAGTACTTC. Amino acids: CASSVTGGETQYF.

The chain recombines TRBV28 with TRBJ2-1; no reliable D call. This CDR3 is 10 amino acids long. Trimming left V 5 bases short and J 9 bases short, with 5 bases between. Germline V gene sequence: CDR1 MDHEN, CDR2 SYDVKM. CDR3 nucleotides: TGTGCCAGCAGTGGGGTTGAGCAGTTCTTC. It encodes CASSGVEQFF.

The chain uses TRBV19 and TRBJ2-7; 8 nucleotides align to TRBD1. V was pared by 5 bases and J by 3 bases, with 9 bases of the junction left unmatched. Germline CDR1 reads LNHDA; CDR2 reads SQIVND (reference sequence). CDR3 size: 15 residues. The CDR3 DNA is TGTGCCAGTAGTTCCGACAGGGGCCTTATCTACGAGCAGTACTTC. Its protein is CASSSDRGLIYEQYF. The entire variable domain, with the rest obtained from reference TRBV19 and TRBJ2-7, is as follows: DGGITQSPKYLFRKEGQNVTLSCEQNLNHDAMYWYRQDPGQGLRLIYYSQIVNDFQKGDIAEGYSVSREKKESFPLTVTSAQKNPTAFYLCASSSDRGLIYEQYFGPGTRLTVT.

Concerning this clone: Other DNA sequences in this sample translate to the same CDR3. V gene TRBV18 combines with J gene TRBJ2-3; 8 nucleotides agree with TRBD1. The length of the CDR3 is 15 residues. CDR1 KGHSH and CDR2 LQKENI come from the germline V gene. Germline trimming cut 0 bases from V and 1 base from J; bases unmatched to any gene: 0. CDR3 amino acids: CASSPPTGGTDTQYF. Written as DNA, the CDR3 is TGTGCCAGCTCACCACCGACAGGGGGCACAGATACGCAGTATTTT.

The chain joins TRBV19 to TRBJ2-1, with D uncertain. V shed 0 bases and J shed 7 bases, with 4 bases lying between them. Germline assignment: CDR1 LNHDA and CDR2 SQIVND (reference sequence). The CDR3 is 12 amino acids. The CDR3 sequence is CASSIDRNEQFF. The CDR3 DNA follows: TGTGCCAGTAGTATAGACAGGAATGAGCAGTTCTTC.

The CDR3 reads CASGPRTGGGYTF. The CDR3 DNA reads as TGTGCTAGTGGTCCTCGGACAGGGGGAGGCTACACCTTC. This chain links TRBV12-5 with TRBJ1-2; TRBD1 matches at 10 bases. CDR1 is LGHNT, CDR2 FRNRAP, per germline. The J segment lost 8 bases and the V segment lost 5 bases, leaving 5 bases of the junction unmatched. This CDR3 region has 13 residues.

This clone has only one observation. The chain uses TRBV15 and TRBJ2-7, with 9 nucleotides matching TRBD2. The V gene's germline CDR1 is LNHNV and CDR2 YYDKDF (reference sequence). The CDR3 is 15 amino acids. After removal of 2 bases from V and 3 bases from J, the junction contained 5 bases not matched to a gene. CDR3 nucleotides: TGTGCCACCAGCAGACAAGCGGGAGGCAGCTACGAGCAGTACTTC. It yields the protein CATSRQAGGSYEQYF.

The rearrangement uses TRBV5-1 and TRBJ2-2, with 7 nucleotides matching TRBD1. There are 14 residues in the CDR3. V was clipped by 3 bases and J by 4 bases; unmatched bases: 3. The germline V gene encodes CDR1 SGHRS and CDR2 YFSETQ. The CDR3 coding sequence is TGCGCCAGCAGCTCGGGACAGAGCACCGGGGAGCTGTTTTTT. Protein: CASSSGQSTGELFF.

The chain carries TRBV4-3 and TRBJ2-1, with 11 bases identical to TRBD2. V was pared by 1 base and J by 0 bases, with 5 bases of the junction left unmatched. The CDR3 is 18 amino acids. The V gene's germline CDR1 is LGHNA and CDR2 YSLEER. For the CDR3, the DNA is TGCGCCAGCAGCCAAGCGACTACTAGCGGGAGCTCCTACAATGAGCAGTTCTTC. This encodes CASSQATTSGSSYNEQFF.

The gene calls are TRBV7-9 and TRBJ2-7; D possibly uses TRBD1 or TRBD2 (5 bases each). Germline CDR1 and CDR2: SEHNR and FQNEAQ (reference sequence). The CDR3 is 14 amino acids. Trimming shortened V by 3 bases and J by 0 bases, and 9 bases separated the two germline ends. The CDR3 here is CASSLTGTSYEQYF. The CDR3, as DNA: TGTGCCAGCAGCTTGACCGGGACCTCCTACGAGCAGTACTTC. The full variable domain, in which reference TRBV7-9 and TRBJ2-7 provide the parts outside the CDR3, is DTGVSQNPRHKITKRGQNVTFRCDPISEHNRLYWYRQTLGQGPEFLTYFQNEAQLEKSRLLSDRFSAERPKGSFSTLEIQRTEQGDSAMYLCASSLTGTSYEQYFGPGTRLTVT.

J is TRBJ1-1 and V is TRBV9; D is undetermined. Per germline, CDR1 SGDLS and CDR2 YYNGEE. The CDR3 contains 11 residues. With 4 bases removed from V and 6 bases from J, the gap between germline ends came to 7 bases. Here the CDR3 reads CASSIGPEAFF. The CDR3 region has the DNA TGTGCCAGCAGCATCGGACCTGAAGCTTTCTTT.

This chain connects TRBV5-5 to TRBJ2-7; D uncertain. V dropped 0 bases and J dropped 2 bases, with 9 bases sitting between them. Looked up from germline, CDR1 is SGHKS and CDR2 is YYEKEE (reference sequence). The CDR3 spans 14 residues. As DNA, the CDR3 is TGTGCCAGCAGCTTGGGTTTGTCGACCTACGAGCAGTACTTC. Its translation: CASSLGLSTYEQYF. The full variable domain, its missing parts supplied by reference TRBV5-5 and TRBJ2-7, is DAGVTQSPTHLIKTRGQQVTLRCSPISGHKSVSWYQQVLGQGPQFIFQYYEKEERGRGNFPDRFSARQFPNYSSELNVNALLLGDSALYLCASSLGLSTYEQYFGPGTRLTVT.

The rearrangement joins TRBV6-5 to TRBJ1-5; D is unresolved. The CDR3 runs 16 residues. Looked up from germline, CDR1 is MNHEY and CDR2 is SVGAGI. The V end was cut by 4 bases, the J end by 2 bases, with 15 bases between. CDR3 sequence (DNA): TGTGCCAGCAGTTCCACGCCCTGGGAGCGCAATCAGCCCCAGCATTTT. This gives the protein CASSSTPWERNQPQHF.

The chain employs TRBV15 and TRBJ2-5; 10 nucleotides agree with TRBD1. The length of the CDR3 is 14 residues. Germline V lookup: CDR1 LNHNV, CDR2 YYDKDF (reference sequence). Germline trimming cut 3 bases from V and 4 bases from J; bases unmatched to any gene: 2. CDR3 sequence reads: CATSRGTGAETQYF. CDR3 coding DNA: TGTGCCACCAGCAGGGGGACAGGGGCAGAGACCCAGTACTTC.

The V gene is TRBV28, the J gene TRBJ2-3; TRBD2 is a possible D gene (7 bases). Trimming removed 6 bases from V and 2 bases from J, with 15 bases in between. The CDR3 has 15 amino acids. Germline CDR1 and CDR2: MDHEN and SYDVKM. The CDR3 sequence is CASRQPGGPTDTQYF. DNA of the CDR3: TGTGCCAGCAGGCAACCCGGGGGGCCCACAGATACGCAGTATTTT.

The J gene is TRBJ1-5, the V gene TRBV6-2 or TRBV6-3; 8 bases line up with TRBD1. V shed 6 bases, J shed 0 bases, and the junction held 4 bases outside the gene matches. The germline CDR1 and CDR2 sequences are MNHEY and SVGEGT. This CDR3 has 15 amino acids. This CDR3 reads CASSSDRGSNQPQHF. As DNA, the CDR3 is TGTGCCAGCAGCTCCGACAGGGGTAGCAATCAGCCCCAGCATTTT.

V usage is TRBV29-1 and J usage is TRBJ2-5, with TRBD1 matching 7 bases. Germline-derived CDR1 and CDR2 are SQVTM and ANQGSEA. V trimming: 8 bases; J trimming: 5 bases; junction bases outside the gene matches: 11. The CDR3 contains 13 residues. DNA of the CDR3: TGCAGCATTAAGCCCGGACAGGCGGAGACCCAGTACTTC. It encodes CSIKPGQAETQYF.

This chain links TRBV9 with TRBJ1-6; 9 positions match TRBD1. From germline, CDR1 is SGDLS and CDR2 YYNGEE. V dropped 0 bases and J dropped 7; count of bases not matched to a gene: 5. The CDR3 is 16 residues long. The CDR3 DNA reads as TGTGCCAGCAGCGTAGCTGGGACAGGGTTGAATTCACCCCTCCACTTT. Protein sequence: CASSVAGTGLNSPLHF.

A remark on this clone: The same CDR3 arises from other DNA sequences in this sample as well. The rearrangement uses TRBV5-1 and TRBJ2-6; the D call may be TRBD1 or TRBD2 (5 bases each). The CDR3 totals 16 residues. Looked up from germline, CDR1 is SGHRS and CDR2 is YFSETQ. The ends were cut back, 0 bases at V and 3 bases at J, with 10 bases in the middle. The CDR3 DNA is TGCGCCAGCAGCTTGGTCTCGGGGCTTGGGGCCAACGTCCTGACTTTC. Translating gives CASSLVSGLGANVLTF. Full variable domain (rest looked up from reference TRBV5-1 and TRBJ2-6): KAGVTQTPRYLIKTRGQQVTLSCSPISGHRSVSWYQQTPGQGLQFLFEYFSETQRNKGNFPGRFSGRQFSNSRSEMNVSTLELGDSALYLCASSLVSGLGANVLTFGAGSRLTVL.

This clone is a singleton in its sample. This rearrangement joins TRBV27 to TRBJ1-1; TRBD1 aligns across 7 bases. The CDR3 consists of 15 residues. Trimming took 3 bases from V and 1 from J; bases not matched to a gene: 5. Germline CDR1 MNHEY, CDR2 SMNVEV (reference sequence). The CDR3 DNA reads as TGTGCCAGCAGTTTGAGCCGGACAGGGAACACTGAAGCTTTCTTT. As protein: CASSLSRTGNTEAFF.

About this clone: The sample contains more than one DNA sequence encoding this CDR3. The chain recombines TRBV6-5 with TRBJ1-1; tentatively, D is TRBD1 (6 bases). The CDR3 length is 13 residues. Between the trimmed V and J ends, which lost 4 bases and 3 bases, there was a span of 9 bases. Germline V gene data show CDR1 as MNHEY and CDR2 as SVGAGI. CDR3 residues: CASSSNRDTEAFF. DNA of the CDR3: TGTGCCAGCAGTTCCAACAGGGACACTGAAGCTTTCTTT.

The J gene is TRBJ1-4, the V gene TRBV18; maybe TRBD1 (5 bases). V lost 3 bases, J lost 6 bases, and 14 bases lay in between. This CDR3 comprises 15 residues. The germline V gene encodes CDR1 KGHSH and CDR2 LQKENI. For the CDR3, the DNA is TGTGCCAGCTCACCCGCGCGCTGGGGGGATGAAAAACTGTTTTTT. Translated, it gives CASSPARWGDEKLFF.

This chain uses TRBV14 with TRBJ1-2, with D tentatively TRBD1 (5 bases). The CDR3 is 14 amino acids. The germline gives CDR1 SGHDN, CDR2 FVKESK. The V and J ends lost 1 base and 1 base respectively, with 7 bases between them. DNA of the CDR3: TGTGCCAGCAGCCAAGCTACAGGTAACTATGGCTACACCTTC. This translates into CASSQATGNYGYTF.